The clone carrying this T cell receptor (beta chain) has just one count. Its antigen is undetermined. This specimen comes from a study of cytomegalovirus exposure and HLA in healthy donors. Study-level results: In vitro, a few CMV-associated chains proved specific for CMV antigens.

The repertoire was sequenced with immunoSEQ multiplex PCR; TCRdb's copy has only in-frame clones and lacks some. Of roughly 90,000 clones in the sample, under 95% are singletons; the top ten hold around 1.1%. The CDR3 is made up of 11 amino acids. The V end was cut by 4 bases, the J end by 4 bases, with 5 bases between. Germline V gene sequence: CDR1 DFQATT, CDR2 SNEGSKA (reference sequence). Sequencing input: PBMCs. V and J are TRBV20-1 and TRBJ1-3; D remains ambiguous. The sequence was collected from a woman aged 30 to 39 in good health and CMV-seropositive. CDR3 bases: TGCAGTGCTACCTTGGGAAACACCATATATTTT. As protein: CSATLGNTIYF.